The clone carrying this T cell receptor beta chain has only a few counts. Its antigen is as yet unknown. TCRdb analysed the 5' RACE reads with MiXCR anew, one entry per CDR3 protein. The table records about 330,000 distinct CDR3 sequences, over 9% of them present only once. The CDR3 extends over 16 amino acids. V lost 1 base to trimming and J lost 1 base, with 10 bases between them. CDR1 and CDR2 (germline): ENHRY, SYGVKD. This entry belongs to a study of identical twins. Study results and limitations: Findings depended on cross-sectional statistics rather than tracking the same donors. Reduced insertions were recorded for abundant cord blood beta clonotypes, with no such pattern in memory repertoires.

Only healthy Caucasians were enrolled as donors. This same sample was also taken into another study, of yellow fever vaccine responses in identical twins. That work states: Reports say the vaccine T cell response in twins looked partly convergent and partly personalized.

The genes are TRBV10-3 and TRBJ2-2; D possibly matches TRBD1 or TRBD2 (5 bases each). The receptor comes from a young woman in good health. Sequences were obtained from CD8+ T cells sorted from blood. As DNA, the CDR3 is TGTGCCATCAGTGAGTTATCGGGGCAGAACACCGGGGAGCTGTTTTTT. Protein product: CAISELSGQNTGELFF.